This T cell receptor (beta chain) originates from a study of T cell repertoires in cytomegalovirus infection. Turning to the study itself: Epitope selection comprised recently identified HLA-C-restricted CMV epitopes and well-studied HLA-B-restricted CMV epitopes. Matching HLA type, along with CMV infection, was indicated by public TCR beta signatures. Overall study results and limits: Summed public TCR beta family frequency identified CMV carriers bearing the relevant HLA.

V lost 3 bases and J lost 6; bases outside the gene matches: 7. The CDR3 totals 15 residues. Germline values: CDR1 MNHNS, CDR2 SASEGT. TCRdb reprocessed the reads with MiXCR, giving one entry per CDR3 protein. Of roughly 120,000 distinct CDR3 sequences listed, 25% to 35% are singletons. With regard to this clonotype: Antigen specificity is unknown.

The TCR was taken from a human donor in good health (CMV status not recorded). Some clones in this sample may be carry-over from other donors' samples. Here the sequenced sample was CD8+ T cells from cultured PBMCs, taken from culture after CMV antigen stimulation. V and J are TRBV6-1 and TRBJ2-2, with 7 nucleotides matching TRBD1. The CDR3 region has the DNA TGTGCCAGCAGTGAGGACAGGATGGGTCCCGGGGAGCTGTTTTTT. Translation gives CASSEDRMGPGELFF.